This T cell receptor beta chain came from a study of blood T cell repertoires in COVID-19. Study overall: Acute and convalescent COVID-19 samples came from the United States, Italy and Spain. Nucleic acid was either cDNA or gDNA, and it came from T cells, B-cell-depleted T cells, or PBMCs.

The V end was cut by 1 base, the J end by 5 bases, with 8 bases between. This CDR3 region has 13 residues. Germline V CDR1 and CDR2: SNHLY, FYNNEI. Methods used by the authors: Amplification of reference gene primers was used by the study to estimate nucleated cell counts. Only in-frame clones appear in the TCRdb table, and some are missing; sequencing was by immunoSEQ multiplex PCR. Clone size and V and J calls were adopted from that table, with D and trimming inferred from the DNA. This sample has 190,000 or so clones, with approximately 86% found just once. The chain carries TRBV2 and TRBJ2-5; D is ambiguous. The source of this sequence is a middle-aged man with active or convalescent COVID-19. The sample was peripheral blood. CDR3 nucleotide sequence: TGTGCCAGCAGTGAAGGAGAAGCGGAGACCCAGTACTTC. This sequence encodes CASSEGEAETQYF.